This is a list of T cell receptor beta chains from one sample in a study of cytomegalovirus exposure and HLA in healthy donors. Using immunoSEQ multiplex PCR, the repertoire was profiled, and TCRdb retains in-frame clones only, with some absent. This sample carries 200,000 or so clones, more than 60% of them seen once, and the ten largest clones take around 1.7%. The sequenced sample was PBMCs. The receptors shown here come from a man aged 50-60 years in good health and CMV-seronegative. The CDR3 runs from the conserved cysteine through the conserved F or W. The D gene is left open where the match is weak. Part of the rows lack a size; the others show once, few, many or a class for expanded clones.

TRBJ1-2,TRBV5-1,NA,TRBD1,CASSSGTGDYGYTF,TGCGCCAGCAGCTCCGGGACAGGCGACTATGGCTACACCTTC
TRBJ2-1,TRBV4-2,once,TRBD2,CASSQGLAGASYNEQFF,TGTGCCAGCAGCCAGGGACTAGCGGGAGCATCCTACAATGAGCAGTTCTTC
TRBJ2-1,TRBV27,NA,TRBD2,CASSSWERGSSYNEQFF,TGTGCCAGCAGCTCGTGGGAGCGGGGGAGCTCCTACAATGAGCAGTTCTTC
TRBJ2-1,TRBV11-3,once,NA,CASSANRESYNEQFF,TGTGCCAGCAGCGCCAACAGGGAATCTTACAATGAGCAGTTCTTC
TRBJ2-7,TRBV5-1,NA,NA,CASMSSFNEQYF,TGCGCCAGCATGAGTAGTTTCAACGAGCAGTACTTC
TRBJ2-1,TRBV25-1,once,NA,CASSSDGSSYNEQFF,TGTGCCAGCAGTTCTGACGGGAGCTCCTACAATGAGCAGTTCTTC
TRBJ2-7,TRBV29-1,NA,TRBD1,CSVGTGTYEQYF,TGCAGCGTGGGGACAGGTACCTACGAGCAGTACTTC
TRBJ2-2,TRBV5-1,NA,NA,CASSLDPGANTGELFF,TGCGCCAGCAGCTTGGATCCGGGAGCGAACACCGGGGAGCTGTTTTTT
TRBJ2-2,TRBV28,NA,TRBD2,CASSSSGGPGGPRTGELFF,TGTGCCAGCAGTAGCAGCGGGGGACCGGGAGGGCCAAGGACCGGGGAGCTGTTTTTT
TRBJ2-1,TRBV28,NA,TRBD2,CASSLIAGDPYNEQFF,TGTGCCAGCAGTTTAATTGCGGGAGACCCCTACAATGAGCAGTTCTTC
TRBJ2-7,TRBV5-1,NA,NA,CASSLSSGFGEQYF,TGCGCCAGCAGCTTGTCGTCGGGGTTTGGCGAGCAGTACTTC
TRBJ2-2,TRBV5-4,NA,TRBD1,CASSSAKSGTGGAGELFF,TGTGCCAGCAGCTCGGCCAAGTCCGGGACAGGGGGGGCCGGGGAGCTGTTTTTT
TRBJ1-2,TRBV6-5,NA,NA,CASSPGTQGYTF,TGTGCCAGCAGCCCCGGGACACAGGGCTACACCTTC
TRBJ2-1,TRBV30,NA,NA,CAWSRRDSYNEQFF,TGTGCCTGGAGCCGCAGGGACTCCTACAATGAGCAGTTCTTC
TRBJ2-7,TRBV6-5,NA,TRBD2,CASSSGLAGEQYF,TGTGCCAGCAGTTCGGGACTAGCGGGCGAGCAGTACTTC
TRBJ1-5,TRBV6-1,NA,NA,CASSENTGNQPQHF,TGTGCCAGCAGTGAGAACACGGGGAATCAGCCCCAGCATTTT
TRBJ2-5,TRBV7-2,NA,NA,CASSLRSGVPQETQYF,TGTGCCAGCAGCTTACGGTCGGGAGTACCTCAAGAGACCCAGTACTTC
TRBJ2-5,TRBV7-2,few,NA,CASSFDSGKETQYF,TGTGCCAGCAGCTTCGATAGCGGTAAAGAGACCCAGTACTTC
TRBJ2-1,TRBV5-8,NA,NA,CASSLQGLQFF,TGTGCCAGCAGCTTACAGGGATTGCAGTTCTTC
TRBJ2-2,TRBV2,NA,TRBD1,CASSKLPRGQGGTGELFF,TGTGCCAGCAGCAAACTCCCGAGGGGACAGGGCGGAACCGGGGAGCTGTTTTTT
TRBJ1-5,TRBV28,few,TRBD1,CASSLSDRAYQPQHF,TGTGCCAGCAGTTTATCGGACAGGGCGTATCAGCCCCAGCATTTT
TRBJ1-1,TRBV5-1,NA,TRBD1,CASSLGGSGNTEAFF,TGCGCCAGCAGCTTAGGGGGCTCGGGGAACACTGAAGCTTTCTTT
TRBJ2-5,TRBV28,few,NA,CASSTFGQSQETQYF,TGTGCCAGCAGTACTTTCGGACAGAGCCAAGAGACCCAGTACTTC
TRBJ2-2,TRBV27,NA,TRBD1,CASIPLDRGLNTGELFF,TGTGCCAGCATCCCTCTCGACAGGGGGCTCAACACCGGGGAGCTGTTTTTT